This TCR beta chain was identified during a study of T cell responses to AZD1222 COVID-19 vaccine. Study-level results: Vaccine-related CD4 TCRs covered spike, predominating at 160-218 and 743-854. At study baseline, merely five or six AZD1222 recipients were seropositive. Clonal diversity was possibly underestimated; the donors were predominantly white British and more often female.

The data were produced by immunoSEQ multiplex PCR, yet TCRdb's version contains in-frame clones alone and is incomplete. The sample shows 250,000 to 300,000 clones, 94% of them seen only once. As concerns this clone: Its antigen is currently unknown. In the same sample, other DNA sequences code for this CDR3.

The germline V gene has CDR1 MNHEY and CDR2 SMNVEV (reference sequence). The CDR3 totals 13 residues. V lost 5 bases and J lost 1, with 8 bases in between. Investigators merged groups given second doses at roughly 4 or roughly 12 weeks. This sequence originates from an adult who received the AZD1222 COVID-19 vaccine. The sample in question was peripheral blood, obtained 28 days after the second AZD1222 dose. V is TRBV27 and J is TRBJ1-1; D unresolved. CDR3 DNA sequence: TGTGCCAGCAGTCTTCAGAGGAACACTGAAGCTTTCTTT. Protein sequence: CASSLQRNTEAFF.